This T cell receptor beta chain was retrieved from a study of naive and memory T cell subsets. Study observations and caveats: In CD4 and CD8 cells, diversity dropped from naive through EMRA. Clonotypes here are unpaired alpha or beta chain sequences.

Points on this clonotype: Its antigen is not known.

V lost 1 base and J lost 4, with 10 bases in between. This CDR3 has 14 residues. CDR1 SGHTA and CDR2 FQGNSA come from the germline V gene. The beta constant-region primer was an equimolar mix of two oligonucleotides covering TRBC1 and TRBC2. A single record per CDR3 protein comes from TCRdb applying MiXCR to the UMI-ligation and nested PCR reads. The data contain some 83,000 distinct CDR3 sequences, under 15% of them singletons. The chain employs TRBV7-2 and TRBJ2-5; D perhaps matches TRBD2 (7 bases). This TCR derives from a human donor in good health. The sample consisted of central memory CD4+ T cells from blood. As DNA, the CDR3 is TGTGCCAGCAGCTTAGTCGGGGGGCGAGAGACCCAGTACTTC. Amino acid sequence: CASSLVGGRETQYF.